The T cell receptor beta chain described here comes from a study of blood T cell repertoires in COVID-19. Study background: Samples taken during acute and convalescent COVID-19 were collected in the United States, Italy and Spain. T cells, B-cell-depleted T cells, or PBMCs provided the cDNA or gDNA that served as material.

V was clipped by 1 base and J by 5 bases, with 20 bases between them. The CDR3 has 17 amino acids. CDR1 is LNHDA and CDR2 is SQIVND in the germline V gene (reference sequence). The table lists this clone with a count of one. Authors' data handling: Amplifying reference gene primers gave estimates of nucleated cell counts. Produced via immunoSEQ multiplex PCR; TCRdb's table is partial and in-frame only. V and J calls and clone size are those listed in that table; D and trimming were worked out from the DNA. Here the sample spans 250,000 to 350,000 clones, around 88% being singletons. Sequencing was done on a sample of peripheral blood. This sequence joins TRBV19 and TRBJ1-1; tentatively, D is TRBD1 (5 bases). This TCR derives from a man aged 25-45 years with acute or convalescent COVID-19. This chain's CDR3 is CASSIVPGGGTGTEAFF. The CDR3 region has the DNA TGTGCCAGTAGTATAGTTCCTGGGGGGGGAACGGGAACTGAAGCTTTCTTT.